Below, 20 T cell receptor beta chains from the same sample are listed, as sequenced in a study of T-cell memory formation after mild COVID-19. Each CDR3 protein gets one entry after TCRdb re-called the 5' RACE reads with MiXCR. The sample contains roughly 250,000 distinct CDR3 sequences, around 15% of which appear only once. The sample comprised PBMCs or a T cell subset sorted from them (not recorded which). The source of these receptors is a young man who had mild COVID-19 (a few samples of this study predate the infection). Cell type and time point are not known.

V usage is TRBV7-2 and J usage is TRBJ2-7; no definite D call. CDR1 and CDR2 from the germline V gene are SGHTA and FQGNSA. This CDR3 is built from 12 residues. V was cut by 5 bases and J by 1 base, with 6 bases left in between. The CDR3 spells CASSARSYEQYF. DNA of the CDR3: TGTGCCAGCAGCGCCCGGTCCTACGAGCAGTACTTC. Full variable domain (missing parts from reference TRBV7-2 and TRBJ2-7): GAGVSQSPSNKVTEKGKDVELRCDPISGHTALYWYRQSLGQGLEFLIYFQGNSAPDKSGLPSDRFSAERTGGSVSTLTIQRTQQEDSAVYLCASSARSYEQYFGPGTRLTVT.

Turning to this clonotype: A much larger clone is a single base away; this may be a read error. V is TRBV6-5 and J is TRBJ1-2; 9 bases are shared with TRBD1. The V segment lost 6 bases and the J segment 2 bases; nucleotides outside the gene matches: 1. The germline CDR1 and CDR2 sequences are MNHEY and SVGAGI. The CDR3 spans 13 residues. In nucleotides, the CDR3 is TGTGCCAGCAGAGGGACAGGGAACTATGGCTACACCTTC. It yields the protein CASRGTGNYGYTF.

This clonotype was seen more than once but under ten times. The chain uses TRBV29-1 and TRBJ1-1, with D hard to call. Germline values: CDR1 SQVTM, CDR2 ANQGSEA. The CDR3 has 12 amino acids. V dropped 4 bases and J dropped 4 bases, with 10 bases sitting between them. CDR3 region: CSVGVSGTEAFF. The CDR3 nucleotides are TGCAGCGTTGGTGTGAGCGGCACTGAAGCTTTCTTT.

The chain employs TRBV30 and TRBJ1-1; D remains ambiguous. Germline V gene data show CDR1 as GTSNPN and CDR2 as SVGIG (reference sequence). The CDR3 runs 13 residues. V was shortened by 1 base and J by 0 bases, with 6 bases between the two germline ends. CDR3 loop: CAWSALMNTEAFF. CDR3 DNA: TGTGCCTGGAGTGCGCTGATGAACACTGAAGCTTTCTTT.

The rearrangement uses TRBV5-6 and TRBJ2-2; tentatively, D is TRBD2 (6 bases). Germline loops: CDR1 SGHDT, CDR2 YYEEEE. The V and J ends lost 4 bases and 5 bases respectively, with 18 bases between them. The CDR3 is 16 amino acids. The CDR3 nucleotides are TGTGCCAGCAGCCCCGGAGGGACGGAGCTGACCGGGGAGCTGTTTTTT. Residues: CASSPGGTELTGELFF.

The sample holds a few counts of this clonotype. CDR3 region: CASILGAFNEQFF. CDR3 nucleotide sequence: TGTGCCAGCATCCTGGGGGCTTTCAATGAGCAGTTCTTC. The chain recombines TRBV7-2 with TRBJ2-1, with D possibly being TRBD1 (6 bases). Germline CDR1 is SGHTA and CDR2 is FQGNSA. The V end lost 7 bases, the J end lost 6 bases, and 13 bases lay between the germline ends. The CDR3 is 13 amino acids.

CDR3 loop: CSANFDRNYGYTF. The CDR3 DNA sequence: TGCAGTGCTAATTTCGACAGAAACTATGGCTACACCTTC. This chain joins TRBV20-1 and TRBJ1-2, with D perhaps matching TRBD1 (5 bases). The V gene's germline CDR1 is DFQATT and CDR2 SNEGSKA (reference sequence). This CDR3 has 13 residues. V lost 4 bases to trimming and J lost 2 bases, with 11 bases between them.

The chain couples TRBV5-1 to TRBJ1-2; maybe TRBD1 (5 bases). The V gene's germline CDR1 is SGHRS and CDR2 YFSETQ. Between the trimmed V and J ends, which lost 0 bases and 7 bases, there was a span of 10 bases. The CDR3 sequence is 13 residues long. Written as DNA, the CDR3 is TGCGCCAGCAGCTTGGCGGGGCCCGGTGGCTACACCTTC. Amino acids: CASSLAGPGGYTF.

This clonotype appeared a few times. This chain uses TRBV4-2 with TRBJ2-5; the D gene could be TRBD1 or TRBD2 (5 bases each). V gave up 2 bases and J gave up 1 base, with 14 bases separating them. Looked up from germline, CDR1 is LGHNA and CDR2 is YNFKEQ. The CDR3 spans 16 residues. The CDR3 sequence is CASSQPRGRSQETQYF. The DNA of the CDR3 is TGTGCCAGCAGCCAACCCCGGGGCCGATCCCAAGAGACCCAGTACTTC.

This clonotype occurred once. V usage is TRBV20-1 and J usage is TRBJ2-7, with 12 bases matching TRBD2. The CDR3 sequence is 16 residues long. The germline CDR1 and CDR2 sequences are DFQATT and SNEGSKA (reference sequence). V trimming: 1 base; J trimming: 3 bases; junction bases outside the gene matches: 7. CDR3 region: CSARAMGLAGNYEQYF. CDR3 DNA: TGCAGTGCTAGAGCTATGGGACTAGCGGGCAACTACGAGCAGTACTTC.

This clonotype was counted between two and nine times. The CDR3 spells CASSVPPETQYF. The CDR3 bases are TGTGCCAGCAGCGTCCCACCAGAGACCCAGTACTTC. The genes are TRBV11-2 and TRBJ2-5; D call uncertain. There are 12 residues in the CDR3. CDR1 and CDR2 from the germline V gene are SGHAT and FQNNGV. V shed 5 bases and J shed 4 bases, with 8 bases lying between them. Complete variable domain (other parts from reference TRBV11-2 and TRBJ2-5): EAGVAQSPRYKIIEKRQSVAFWCNPISGHATLYWYQQILGQGPKLLIQFQNNGVVDDSQLPKDRFSAERLKGVDSTLKIQPAKLEDSAVYLCASSVPPETQYFGPGTRLLVL.

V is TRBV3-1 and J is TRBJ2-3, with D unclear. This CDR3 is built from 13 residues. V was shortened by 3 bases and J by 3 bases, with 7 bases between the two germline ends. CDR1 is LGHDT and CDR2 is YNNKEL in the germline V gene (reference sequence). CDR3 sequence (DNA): TGTGCCAGCAGCCACCCCGTTACAGATACGCAGTATTTT. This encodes CASSHPVTDTQYF.

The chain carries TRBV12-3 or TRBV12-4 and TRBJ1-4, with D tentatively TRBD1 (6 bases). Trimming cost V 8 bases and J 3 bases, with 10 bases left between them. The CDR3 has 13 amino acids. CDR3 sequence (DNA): TGTGCCAGCGTCAGGGGAGCTAATGAAAAACTGTTTTTT. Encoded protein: CASVRGANEKLFF.

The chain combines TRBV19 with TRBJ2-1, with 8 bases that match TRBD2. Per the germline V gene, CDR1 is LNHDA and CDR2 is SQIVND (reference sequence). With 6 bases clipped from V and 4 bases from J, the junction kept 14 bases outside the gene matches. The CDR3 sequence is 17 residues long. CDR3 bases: TGTGCCAGTAGCAACGGCTTTCGGGGGGGCGAATACAATGAGCAGTTCTTC. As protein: CASSNGFRGGEYNEQFF.

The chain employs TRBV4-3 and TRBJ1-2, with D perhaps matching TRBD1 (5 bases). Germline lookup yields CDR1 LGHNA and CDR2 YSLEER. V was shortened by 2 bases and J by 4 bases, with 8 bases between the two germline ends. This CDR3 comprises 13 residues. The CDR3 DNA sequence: TGCGCCAGCAGCCAACAGGGACTCTATGGCTACACCTTC. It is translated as CASSQQGLYGYTF.

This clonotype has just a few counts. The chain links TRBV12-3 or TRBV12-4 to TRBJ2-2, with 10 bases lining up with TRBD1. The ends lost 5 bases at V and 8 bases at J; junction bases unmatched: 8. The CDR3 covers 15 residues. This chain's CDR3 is CASSLGQGESGELFF. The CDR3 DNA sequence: TGTGCCAGCAGTCTTGGACAGGGGGAATCGGGGGAGCTGTTTTTT.

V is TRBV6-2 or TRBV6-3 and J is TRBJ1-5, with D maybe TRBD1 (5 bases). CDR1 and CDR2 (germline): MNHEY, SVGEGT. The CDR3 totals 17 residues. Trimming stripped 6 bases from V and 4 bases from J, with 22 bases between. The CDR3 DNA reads TGTGCCAGCAGGTTAGGCCCTGATCGGGGGGAAAATCAGCCCCAGCATTTT. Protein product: CASRLGPDRGENQPQHF.

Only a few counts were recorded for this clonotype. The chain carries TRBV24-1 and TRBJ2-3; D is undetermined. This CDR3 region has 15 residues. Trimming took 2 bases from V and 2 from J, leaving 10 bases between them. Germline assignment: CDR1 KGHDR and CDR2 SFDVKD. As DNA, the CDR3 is TGTGCCACCAGTGATTCCGGGCCATACACAGATACGCAGTATTTT. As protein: CATSDSGPYTDTQYF.

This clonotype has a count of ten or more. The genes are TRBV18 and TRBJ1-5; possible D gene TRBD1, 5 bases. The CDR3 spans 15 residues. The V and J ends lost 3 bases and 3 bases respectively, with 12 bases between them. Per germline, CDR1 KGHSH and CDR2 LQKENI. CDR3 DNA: TGTGCCAGCTCACCGTATTCAGGGAACAATCAGCCCCAGCATTTT. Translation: CASSPYSGNNQPQHF. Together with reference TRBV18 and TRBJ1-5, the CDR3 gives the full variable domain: NAGVMQNPRHLVRRRGQEARLRCSPMKGHSHVYWYRQLPEEGLKFMVYLQKENIIDESGMPKERFSAEFPKEGPSILRIQQVVRGDSAAYFCASSPYSGNNQPQHFGDGTRLSIL.

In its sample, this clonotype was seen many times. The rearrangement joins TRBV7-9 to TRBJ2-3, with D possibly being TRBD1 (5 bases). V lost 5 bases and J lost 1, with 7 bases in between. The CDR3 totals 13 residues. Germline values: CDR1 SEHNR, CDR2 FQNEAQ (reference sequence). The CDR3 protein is CASSTQGTDTQYF. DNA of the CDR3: TGTGCCAGCAGCACACAGGGCACAGATACGCAGTATTTT.